This entry lists 9 T cell receptor beta chains sequenced from one sample in a study of breast tumors, draining lymph nodes, adjacent tissues. TCRdb independently ran MiXCR on the multiplex PCR reads; one entry per CDR3 protein. The sample lists roughly 14,000 distinct CDR3 sequences; roughly 55% were seen once. The material sequenced was tumor-adjacent breast tissue. The receptors come from a female donor with breast cancer. Some clones in this sample may be carry-over from other donors' samples.

The V call is TRBV12-3 or TRBV12-4, the J call TRBJ2-7; weak D call: TRBD2 (6 bases). This CDR3 is 15 amino acids long. V was clipped by 5 bases and J by 7 bases, with 21 bases between them. CDR3 residues: CASSPGGRVRVEQYF. For the CDR3, the DNA is TGTGCCAGCAGTCCCGGGGGTAGGGTCCGGGTGGAGCAGTACTTC.

The chain carries TRBV7-3 and TRBJ2-7, with TRBD2 as a possible D gene (5 bases). V was trimmed by 6 bases and J by 4 bases, leaving 22 bases between them. CDR1 is SGHTA and CDR2 is FQGTGA in the germline V gene. This CDR3 is built from 16 residues. The CDR3 DNA reads as TGTGCCAGCAGTTTTCACCCCAGAGGGCAGACATACGAGCAGTACTTC. Its protein product is CASSFHPRGQTYEQYF.

The rearrangement joins TRBV12-3 or TRBV12-4 to TRBJ2-7; D remains ambiguous. The CDR3 contains 14 residues. V lost 6 bases and J lost 3, with 15 bases in between. The CDR3 here is CASSAQVDLYEQYF. CDR3 sequence (DNA): TGTGCCAGCAGCGCCCAAGTGGACCTCTACGAGCAGTACTTC.

This clonotype was found many times. A much larger clonotype is one base distant, so this may be a read error. The chain uses TRBV4-1 and TRBJ2-1, with 9 bases identical to TRBD2. Germline V CDR1 and CDR2: MGHRA, YSYEKL. V lost 7 bases, J lost 4 bases, and 5 bases stayed unmatched. CDR3 length: 14 amino acids. CDR3 in amino acids: CASIAGGGYNEQFF. The CDR3 DNA is TGCGCCAGCATCGCGGGAGGGGGGTACAATGAGCAGTTCTTC.

The rearrangement joins TRBV20-1 to TRBJ1-2; perhaps TRBD1 as D (6 bases). Trimming took off 1 base at V and 5 bases at J, with 8 bases between the two ends. The CDR3 is made up of 12 amino acids. The germline gives CDR1 DFQATT, CDR2 SNEGSKA (reference sequence). The CDR3 sequence is CSARGRGYGYTF. In DNA, the CDR3 is TGCAGTGCTAGAGGTAGGGGGTATGGCTACACCTTC.

V is TRBV7-2 and J is TRBJ1-2; 10 nucleotides agree with TRBD1. With 5 bases clipped from V and 0 bases from J, the junction kept 6 bases outside the gene matches. Germline lookup yields CDR1 SGHTA and CDR2 FQGNSA. This CDR3 has 16 amino acids. The CDR3 sequence is CASSESGTGANYGYTF. CDR3 bases: TGTGCCAGCAGCGAAAGCGGGACAGGGGCTAACTATGGCTACACCTTC.

This chain uses TRBV30 with TRBJ2-7, with D possibly matching TRBD2 (5 bases). The CDR3 sequence is 14 residues long. Germline CDR1 is GTSNPN and CDR2 is SVGIG (reference sequence). The V end lost 4 bases, the J end lost 2 bases, and 15 bases lay between the germline ends. CDR3 residues: CAWTMEDLTYEQYF. CDR3 bases: TGTGCCTGGACAATGGAGGACCTAACCTACGAGCAGTACTTC.

Concerning this clonotype itself: One end of the junction is discordant with germline, which a read error may explain. This chain joins TRBV6-5 and TRBJ2-1, with TRBD2 matching 9 bases. Germline values: CDR1 MNHEY, CDR2 SVGAGI. This CDR3 region has 17 residues. CDR3: CASSCTPTSGGYNEQFF. CDR3 DNA sequence: TGTGCCAGCAGCTGCACCCCGACTAGCGGAGGGTACAACGAGCAGTTCTTC.

There are many counts of this clonotype. V gene TRBV6-2 or TRBV6-3 combines with J gene TRBJ2-2, with D unresolved. The germline CDR1 and CDR2 sequences are MNHEY and SVGEGT. The CDR3 is made up of 13 amino acids. The V gene lost 2 bases and the J gene lost 3 bases, with 4 bases spanning the gap. In nucleotides, the CDR3 is TGTGCCAGCAGTTACAGGGACACCGGGGAGCTGTTTTTT. Its protein is CASSYRDTGELFF.